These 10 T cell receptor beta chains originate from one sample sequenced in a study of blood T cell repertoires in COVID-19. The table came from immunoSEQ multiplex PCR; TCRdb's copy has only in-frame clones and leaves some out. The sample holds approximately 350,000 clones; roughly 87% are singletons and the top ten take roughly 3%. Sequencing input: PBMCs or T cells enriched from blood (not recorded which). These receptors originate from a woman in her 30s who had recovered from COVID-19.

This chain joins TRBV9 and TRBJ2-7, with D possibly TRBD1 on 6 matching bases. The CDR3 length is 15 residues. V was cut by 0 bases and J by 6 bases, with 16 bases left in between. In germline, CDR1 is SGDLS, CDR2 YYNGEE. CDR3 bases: TGTGCCAGCAGCGTAGCAGGGGTGGATCTTGGCGAGCAGTACTTC. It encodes CASSVAGVDLGEQYF.

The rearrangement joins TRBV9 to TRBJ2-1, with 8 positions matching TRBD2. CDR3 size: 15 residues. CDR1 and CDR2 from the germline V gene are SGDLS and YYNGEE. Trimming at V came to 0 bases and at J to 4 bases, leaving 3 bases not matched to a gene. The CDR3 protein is CASSVASGGYNEQFF. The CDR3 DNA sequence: TGTGCCAGCAGCGTAGCCTCGGGGGGGTACAATGAGCAGTTCTTC.

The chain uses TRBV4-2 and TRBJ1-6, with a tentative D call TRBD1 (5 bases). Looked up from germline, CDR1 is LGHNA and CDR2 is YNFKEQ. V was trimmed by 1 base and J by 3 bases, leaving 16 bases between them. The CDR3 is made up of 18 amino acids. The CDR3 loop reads CASSQVKTGGDYNSPLHF. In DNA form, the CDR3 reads TGTGCCAGCAGCCAAGTCAAGACCGGGGGGGACTATAATTCACCCCTCCACTTT.

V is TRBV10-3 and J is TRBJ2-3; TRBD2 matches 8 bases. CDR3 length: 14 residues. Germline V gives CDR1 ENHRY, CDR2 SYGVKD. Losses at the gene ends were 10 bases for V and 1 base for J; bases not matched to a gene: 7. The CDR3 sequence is CATALRGGTDTQYF. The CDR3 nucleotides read TGTGCCACGGCGCTGCGGGGGGGCACAGATACGCAGTATTTT.

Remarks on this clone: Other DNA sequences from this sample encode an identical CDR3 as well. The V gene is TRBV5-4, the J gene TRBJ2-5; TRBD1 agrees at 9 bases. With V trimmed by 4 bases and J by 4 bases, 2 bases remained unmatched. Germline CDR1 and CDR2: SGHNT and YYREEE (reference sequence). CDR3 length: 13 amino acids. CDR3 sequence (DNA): TGTGCCAGCAGCAGGACAGGGGCAGAGACCCAGTACTTC. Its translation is CASSRTGAETQYF.

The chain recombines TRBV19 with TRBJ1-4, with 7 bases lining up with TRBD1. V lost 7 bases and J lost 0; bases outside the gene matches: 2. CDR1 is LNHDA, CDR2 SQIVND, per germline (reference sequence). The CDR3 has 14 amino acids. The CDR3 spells CASKGTATNEKLFF. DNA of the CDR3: TGTGCCAGTAAAGGGACAGCAACTAATGAAAAACTGTTTTTT.

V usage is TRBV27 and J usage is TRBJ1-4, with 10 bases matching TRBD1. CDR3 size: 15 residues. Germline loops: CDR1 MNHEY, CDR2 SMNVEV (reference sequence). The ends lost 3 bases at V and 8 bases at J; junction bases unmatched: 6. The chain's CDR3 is CASSLSGTGDEKLFF. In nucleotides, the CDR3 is TGTGCCAGCAGTTTGTCCGGGACAGGGGACGAAAAACTGTTTTTT.

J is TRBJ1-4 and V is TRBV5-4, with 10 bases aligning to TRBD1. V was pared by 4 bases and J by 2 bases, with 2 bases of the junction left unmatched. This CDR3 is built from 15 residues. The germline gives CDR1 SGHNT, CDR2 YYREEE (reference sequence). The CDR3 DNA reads TGTGCCAGCAGCCGGGGACAGGGGACTAATGAAAAACTGTTTTTT. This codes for CASSRGQGTNEKLFF.

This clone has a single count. CDR3 coding DNA: TGTGCCAGCAGCACATCGGACAGGGGGCAAGGCTACACCTTC. Protein sequence: CASSTSDRGQGYTF. The chain links TRBV7-8 to TRBJ1-2; 11 bases map to TRBD1. CDR3 length: 14 amino acids. Germline values: CDR1 SGHVS, CDR2 FQNEAQ. After removal of 5 bases from V and 8 bases from J, the junction contained 7 bases not matched to a gene.

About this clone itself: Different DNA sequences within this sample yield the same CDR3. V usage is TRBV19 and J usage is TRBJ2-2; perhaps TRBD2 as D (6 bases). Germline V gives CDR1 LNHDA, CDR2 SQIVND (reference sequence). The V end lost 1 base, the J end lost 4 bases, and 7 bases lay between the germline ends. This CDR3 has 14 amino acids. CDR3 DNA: TGTGCCAGTAGTATAGGCGGGGCCACCGGGGAGCTGTTTTTT. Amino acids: CASSIGGATGELFF.